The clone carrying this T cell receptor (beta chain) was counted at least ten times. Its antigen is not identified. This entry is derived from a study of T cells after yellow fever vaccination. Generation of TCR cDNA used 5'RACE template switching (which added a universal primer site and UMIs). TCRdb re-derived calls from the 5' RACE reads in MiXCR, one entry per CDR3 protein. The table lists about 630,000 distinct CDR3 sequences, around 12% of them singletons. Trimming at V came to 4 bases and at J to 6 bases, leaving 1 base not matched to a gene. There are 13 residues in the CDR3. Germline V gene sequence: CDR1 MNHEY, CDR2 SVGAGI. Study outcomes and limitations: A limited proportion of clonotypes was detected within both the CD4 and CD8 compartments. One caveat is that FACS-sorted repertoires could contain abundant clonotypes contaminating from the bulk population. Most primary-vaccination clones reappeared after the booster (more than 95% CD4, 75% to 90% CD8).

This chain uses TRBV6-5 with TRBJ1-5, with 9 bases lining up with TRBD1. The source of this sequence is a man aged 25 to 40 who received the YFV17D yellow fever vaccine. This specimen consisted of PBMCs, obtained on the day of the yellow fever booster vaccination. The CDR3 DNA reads TGTGCCAGCAGTTCGGGACAGGGTCAGCCCCAGCATTTT. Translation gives CASSSGQGQPQHF.